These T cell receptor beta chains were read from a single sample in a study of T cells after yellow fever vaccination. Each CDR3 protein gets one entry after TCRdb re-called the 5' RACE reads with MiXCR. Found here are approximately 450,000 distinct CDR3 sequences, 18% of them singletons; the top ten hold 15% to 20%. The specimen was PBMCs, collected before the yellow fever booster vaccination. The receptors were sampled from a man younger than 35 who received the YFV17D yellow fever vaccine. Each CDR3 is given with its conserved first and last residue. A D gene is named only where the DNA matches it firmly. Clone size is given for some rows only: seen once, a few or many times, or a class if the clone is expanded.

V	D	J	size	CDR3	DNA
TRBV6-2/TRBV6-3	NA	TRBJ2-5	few	CASSPSQETQYF	TGTGCCAGCAGCCCTTCCCAAGAGACCCAGTACTTC
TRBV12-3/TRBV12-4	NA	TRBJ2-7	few	CASSLSGFAYEQYF	TGTGCCAGCAGTTTATCAGGGTTCGCCTACGAGCAGTACTTC
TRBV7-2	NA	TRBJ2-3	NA	CASSPYLTDTQYF	TGTGCCAGCAGCCCGTATCTCACAGATACGCAGTATTTT
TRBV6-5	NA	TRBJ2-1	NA	CASNQQGWNEQFF	TGTGCCAGCAACCAACAGGGATGGAATGAGCAGTTCTTC
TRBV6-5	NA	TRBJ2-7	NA	CASFPSPGTSYEQYF	TGTGCCAGCTTCCCATCCCCAGGGACCTCCTACGAGCAGTACTTC
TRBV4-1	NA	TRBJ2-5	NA	CASSQGFSATQYF	TGCGCCAGCAGCCAAGGGTTCTCGGCGACCCAGTACTTC
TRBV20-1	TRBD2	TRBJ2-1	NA	CSASPPSGGGSSYNEQFF	TGCAGTGCTAGCCCGCCTAGCGGGGGTGGTAGCTCCTACAATGAGCAGTTCTTC
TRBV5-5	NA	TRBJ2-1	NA	CASSRGGPSSYNEQFF	TGTGCCAGCAGTCGCGGGGGCCCTAGCTCCTACAATGAGCAGTTCTTC
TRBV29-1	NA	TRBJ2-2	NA	CSVDRGLRGMNPGELFF	TGCAGCGTTGACCGGGGTTTAAGGGGAATGAACCCCGGGGAGCTGTTTTTT
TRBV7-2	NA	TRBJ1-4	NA	CASSLSSQGEKLFF	TGTGCCAGCAGCTTAAGCTCCCAGGGTGAAAAACTGTTTTTT
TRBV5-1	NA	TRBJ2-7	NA	CASSAGIGPYEQYF	TGCGCCAGCAGCGCTGGGATTGGACCCTACGAGCAGTACTTC
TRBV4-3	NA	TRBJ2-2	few	CASSQAVTRGGELFF	TGCGCCAGCAGCCAAGCCGTAACTAGAGGCGGGGAGCTGTTTTTT
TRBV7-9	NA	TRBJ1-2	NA	CASSETGLQANYGYTF	TGTGCCAGCAGCGAGACCGGATTACAGGCTAACTATGGCTACACCTTC
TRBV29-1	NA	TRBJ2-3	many	CSVEDGGPKYF	TGCAGCGTTGAAGACGGGGGGCCCAAGTATTTT
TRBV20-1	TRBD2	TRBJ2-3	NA	CSARDLASGGGFTDTQYF	TGCAGTGCTAGGGATCTCGCTAGCGGGGGGGGATTCACAGATACGCAGTATTTT
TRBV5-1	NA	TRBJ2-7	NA	CASSVQGTSYEQYF	TGCGCCAGCAGCGTACAGGGAACGTCCTACGAGCAGTACTTC
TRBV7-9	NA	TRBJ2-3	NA	CASSSWTATPSPDTQYF	TGTGCCAGCAGCTCCTGGACCGCGACTCCAAGTCCAGATACGCAGTATTTT
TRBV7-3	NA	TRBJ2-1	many	CASSSGPNNEQFF	TGTGCCAGCAGCTCCGGACCCAACAATGAGCAGTTCTTC
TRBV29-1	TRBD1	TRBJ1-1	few	CSALQGPGTEAFF	TGCAGCGCCTTACAGGGGCCTGGCACTGAAGCTTTCTTT
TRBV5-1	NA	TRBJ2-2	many	CASSRDTTSSNTGELFF	TGCGCCAGCAGCAGGGACACTACTTCCTCGAACACCGGGGAGCTGTTTTTT
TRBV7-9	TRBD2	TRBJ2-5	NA	CASTPKPTAGARTEETQYF	TGTGCCAGCACCCCTAAGCCGACAGCGGGGGCGAGGACTGAAGAGACCCAGTACTTC
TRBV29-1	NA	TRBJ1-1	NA	CSVGEGTTNTEAFF	TGCAGCGTTGGTGAGGGCACAACGAACACTGAAGCTTTCTTT
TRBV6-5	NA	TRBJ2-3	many	CASSSRSGGRLGQKVPQYF	TGTGCCAGCAGTTCTAGGTCGGGCGGCCGGCTTGGACAAAAAGTACCGCAGTATTTT
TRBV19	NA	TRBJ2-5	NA	CASSMAGGETQYF	TGTGCCAGTAGTATGGCAGGGGGGGAGACCCAGTACTTC
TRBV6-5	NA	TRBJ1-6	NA	CASSYSRRGDSPLHF	TGTGCCAGCAGTTACTCGCGCAGGGGAGATTCACCCCTCCACTTT
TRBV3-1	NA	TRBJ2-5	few	CASSQGDLETQYF	TGTGCCAGCAGCCAGGGCGACTTGGAGACCCAGTACTTC
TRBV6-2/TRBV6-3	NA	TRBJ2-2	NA	CASSYSTPWTLGELFF	TGTGCCAGCAGTTACTCTACCCCTTGGACTTTGGGGGAGCTGTTTTTT